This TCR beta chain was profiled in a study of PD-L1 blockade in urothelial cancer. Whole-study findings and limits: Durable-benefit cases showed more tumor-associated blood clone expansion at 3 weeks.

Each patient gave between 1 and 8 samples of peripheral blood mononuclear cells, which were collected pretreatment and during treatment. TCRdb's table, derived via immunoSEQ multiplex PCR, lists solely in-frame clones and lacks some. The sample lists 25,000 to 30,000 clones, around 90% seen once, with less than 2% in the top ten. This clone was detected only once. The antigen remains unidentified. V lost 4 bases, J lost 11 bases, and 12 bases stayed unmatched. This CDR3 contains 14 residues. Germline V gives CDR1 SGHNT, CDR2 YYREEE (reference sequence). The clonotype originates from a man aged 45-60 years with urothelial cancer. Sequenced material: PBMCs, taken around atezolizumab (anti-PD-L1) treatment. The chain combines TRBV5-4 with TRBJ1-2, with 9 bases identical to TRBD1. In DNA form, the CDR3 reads TGTGCCAGCAGCACCGGACAGGGGAGAATAGGGTACACCTTC. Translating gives CASSTGQGRIGYTF.